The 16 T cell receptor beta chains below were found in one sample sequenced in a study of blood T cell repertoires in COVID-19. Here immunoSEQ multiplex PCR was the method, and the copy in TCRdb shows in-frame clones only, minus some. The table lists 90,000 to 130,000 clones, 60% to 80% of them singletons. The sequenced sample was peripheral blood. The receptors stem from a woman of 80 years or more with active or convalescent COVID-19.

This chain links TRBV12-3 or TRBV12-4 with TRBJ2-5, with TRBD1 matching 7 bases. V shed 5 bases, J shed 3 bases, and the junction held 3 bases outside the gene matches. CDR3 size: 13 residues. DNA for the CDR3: TGTGCCAGCAGTCGGGACAGAGAAGAGACCCAGTACTTC. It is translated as CASSRDREETQYF.

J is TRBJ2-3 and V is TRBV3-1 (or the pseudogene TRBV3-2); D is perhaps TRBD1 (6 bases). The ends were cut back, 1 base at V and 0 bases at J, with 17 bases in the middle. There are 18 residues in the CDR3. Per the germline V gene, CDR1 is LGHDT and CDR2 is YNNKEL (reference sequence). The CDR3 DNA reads TGTGCCAGCAGCCAAGCCCCCCGCAGGGGTGCAAGCACAGATACGCAGTATTTT. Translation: CASSQAPRRGASTDTQYF.

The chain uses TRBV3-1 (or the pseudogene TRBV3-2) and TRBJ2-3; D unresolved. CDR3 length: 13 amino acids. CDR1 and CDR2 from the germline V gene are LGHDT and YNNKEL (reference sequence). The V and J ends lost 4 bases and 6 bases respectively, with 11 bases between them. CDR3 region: CASSRALEDTQYF. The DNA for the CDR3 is TGTGCCAGCAGCCGGGCCCTCGAGGATACGCAGTATTTT.

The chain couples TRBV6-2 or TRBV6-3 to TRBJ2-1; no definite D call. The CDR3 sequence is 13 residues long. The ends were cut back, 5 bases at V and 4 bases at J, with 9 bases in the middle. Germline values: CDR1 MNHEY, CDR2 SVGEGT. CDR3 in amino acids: CASSGGSYNEQFF. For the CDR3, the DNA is TGTGCCAGCAGTGGTGGTAGTTACAATGAGCAGTTCTTC.

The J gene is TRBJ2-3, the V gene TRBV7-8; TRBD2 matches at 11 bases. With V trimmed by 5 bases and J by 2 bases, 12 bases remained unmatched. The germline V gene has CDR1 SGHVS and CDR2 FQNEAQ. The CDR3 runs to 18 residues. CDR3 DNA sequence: TGTGCCAGCAGCATTGGGAGCACTAGCGGGAGTATCACAGATACGCAGTATTTT. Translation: CASSIGSTSGSITDTQYF.

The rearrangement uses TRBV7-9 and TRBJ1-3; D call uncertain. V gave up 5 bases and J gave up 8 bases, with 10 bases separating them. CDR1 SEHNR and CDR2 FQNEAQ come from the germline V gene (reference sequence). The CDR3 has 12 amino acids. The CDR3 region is CASSDRQDTIYF. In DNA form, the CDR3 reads TGTGCCAGCAGCGATAGACAAGACACCATATATTTT.

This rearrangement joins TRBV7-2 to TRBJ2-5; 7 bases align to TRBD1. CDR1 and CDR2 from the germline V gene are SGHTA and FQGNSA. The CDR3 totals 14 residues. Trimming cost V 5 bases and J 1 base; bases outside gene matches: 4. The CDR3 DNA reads TGTGCCAGCAGCATCAACAGGGGCCAAGAGACCCAGTACTTC. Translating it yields CASSINRGQETQYF.

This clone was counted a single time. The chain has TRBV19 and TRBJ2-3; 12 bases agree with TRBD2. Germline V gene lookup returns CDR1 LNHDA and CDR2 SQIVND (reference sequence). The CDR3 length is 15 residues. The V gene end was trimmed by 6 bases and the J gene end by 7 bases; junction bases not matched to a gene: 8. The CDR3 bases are TGTGCCAGTAGCCAACTAGCGGGAGGTATGAATACGCAGTATTTT. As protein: CASSQLAGGMNTQYF. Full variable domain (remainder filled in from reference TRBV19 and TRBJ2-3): DGGITQSPKYLFRKEGQNVTLSCEQNLNHDAMYWYRQDPGQGLRLIYYSQIVNDFQKGDIAEGYSVSREKKESFPLTVTSAQKNPTAFYLCASSQLAGGMNTQYFGPGTRLTVL.

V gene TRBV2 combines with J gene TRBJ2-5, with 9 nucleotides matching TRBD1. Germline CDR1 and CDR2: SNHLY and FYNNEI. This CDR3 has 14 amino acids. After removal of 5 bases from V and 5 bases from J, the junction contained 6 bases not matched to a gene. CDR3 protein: CASSSGTGTETQYF. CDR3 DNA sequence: TGTGCCAGCAGTTCCGGGACAGGGACCGAGACCCAGTACTTC.

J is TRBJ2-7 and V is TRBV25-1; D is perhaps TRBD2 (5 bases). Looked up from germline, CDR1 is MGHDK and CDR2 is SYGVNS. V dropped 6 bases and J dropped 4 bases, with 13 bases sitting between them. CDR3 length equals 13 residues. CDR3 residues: CASSDPGNYEQYF. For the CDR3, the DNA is TGTGCCAGCAGCGACCCGGGGAATTACGAGCAGTACTTC.

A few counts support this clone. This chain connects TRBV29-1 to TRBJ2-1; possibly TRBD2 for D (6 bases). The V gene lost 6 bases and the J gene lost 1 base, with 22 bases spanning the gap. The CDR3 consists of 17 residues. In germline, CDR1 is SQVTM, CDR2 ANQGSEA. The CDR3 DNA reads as TGCAGCGTGCAGTCGGGGGTTTTAGGTGCTTCCTACAATGAGCAGTTCTTC. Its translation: CSVQSGVLGASYNEQFF.

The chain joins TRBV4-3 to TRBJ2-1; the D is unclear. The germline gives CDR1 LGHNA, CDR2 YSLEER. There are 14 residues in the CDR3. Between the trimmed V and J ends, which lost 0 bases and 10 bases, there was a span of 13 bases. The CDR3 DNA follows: TGCGCCAGCAGCCAAGAGTGGCGGAGCGAGGAGCAGTTCTTC. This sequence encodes CASSQEWRSEEQFF.

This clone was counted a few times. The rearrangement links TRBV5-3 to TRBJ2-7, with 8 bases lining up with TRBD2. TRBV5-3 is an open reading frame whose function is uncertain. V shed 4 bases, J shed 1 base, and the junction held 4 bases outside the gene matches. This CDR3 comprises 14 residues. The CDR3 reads CARSRTSQSYEQYF. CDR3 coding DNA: TGTGCCAGAAGCCGGACTAGCCAATCCTACGAGCAGTACTTC.

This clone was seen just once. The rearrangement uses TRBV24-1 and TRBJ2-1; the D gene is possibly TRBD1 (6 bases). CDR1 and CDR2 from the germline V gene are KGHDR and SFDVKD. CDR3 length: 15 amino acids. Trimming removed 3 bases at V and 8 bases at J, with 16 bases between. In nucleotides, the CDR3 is TGTGCCACCAGTGATCCTCAGGGGCCCGGGGATGAGCAGTTCTTC. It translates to CATSDPQGPGDEQFF.

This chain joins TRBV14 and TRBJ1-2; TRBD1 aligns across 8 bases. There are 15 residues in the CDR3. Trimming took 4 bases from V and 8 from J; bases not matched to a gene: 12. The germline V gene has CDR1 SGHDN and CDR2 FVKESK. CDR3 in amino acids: CASSREDRGMYGYTF. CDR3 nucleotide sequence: TGTGCCAGCAGCCGGGAAGACAGGGGAATGTACGGCTACACCTTC.

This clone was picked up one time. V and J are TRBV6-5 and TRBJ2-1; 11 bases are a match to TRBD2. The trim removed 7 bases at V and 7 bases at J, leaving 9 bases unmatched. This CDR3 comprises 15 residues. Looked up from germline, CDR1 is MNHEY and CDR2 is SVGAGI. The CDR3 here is CASNQLAGGRNEQFF. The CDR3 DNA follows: TGTGCCAGCAACCAGCTAGCGGGAGGCCGAAATGAGCAGTTCTTC.